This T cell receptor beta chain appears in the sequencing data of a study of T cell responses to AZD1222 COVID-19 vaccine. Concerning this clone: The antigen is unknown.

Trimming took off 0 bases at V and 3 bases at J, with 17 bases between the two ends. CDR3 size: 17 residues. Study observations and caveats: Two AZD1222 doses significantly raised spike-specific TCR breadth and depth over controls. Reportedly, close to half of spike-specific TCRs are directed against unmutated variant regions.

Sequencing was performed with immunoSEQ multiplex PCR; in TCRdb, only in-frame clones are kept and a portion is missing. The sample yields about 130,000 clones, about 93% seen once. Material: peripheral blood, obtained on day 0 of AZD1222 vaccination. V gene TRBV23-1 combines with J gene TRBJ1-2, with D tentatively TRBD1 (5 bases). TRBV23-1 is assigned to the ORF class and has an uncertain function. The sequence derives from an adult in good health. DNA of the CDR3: TGCGCCAGCAGTCAATCGGAGGGACCCATTTTATACTATGGCTACACCTTC. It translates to CASSQSEGPILYYGYTF.